The clone carrying this TCR beta chain was observed many times. TCRdb called the RT-PCR reads again in MiXCR, with one record for every CDR3 protein. This sample has more than 700,000 distinct CDR3 sequences, with around 20% found just once. V was trimmed by 6 bases and J by 1 base, leaving 16 bases between them. CDR1 is MNHNS and CDR2 is SASEGT in the germline V gene. CDR3 length: 15 amino acids. The data derive from a study of response to subunit inactivated influenza vaccine. This sequence joins TRBV6-1 and TRBJ2-7; perhaps TRBD2 as D (6 bases). This clonotype was sampled from a man in his fifties or sixties who received an inactivated influenza vaccine. The sample was PBMCs from blood, taken around 5 days after vaccination. The CDR3 protein is CASRTAGGDSYEQYF. The CDR3 bases are TGTGCCAGCAGGACGGCCGGAGGGGATTCCTACGAGCAGTACTTC.